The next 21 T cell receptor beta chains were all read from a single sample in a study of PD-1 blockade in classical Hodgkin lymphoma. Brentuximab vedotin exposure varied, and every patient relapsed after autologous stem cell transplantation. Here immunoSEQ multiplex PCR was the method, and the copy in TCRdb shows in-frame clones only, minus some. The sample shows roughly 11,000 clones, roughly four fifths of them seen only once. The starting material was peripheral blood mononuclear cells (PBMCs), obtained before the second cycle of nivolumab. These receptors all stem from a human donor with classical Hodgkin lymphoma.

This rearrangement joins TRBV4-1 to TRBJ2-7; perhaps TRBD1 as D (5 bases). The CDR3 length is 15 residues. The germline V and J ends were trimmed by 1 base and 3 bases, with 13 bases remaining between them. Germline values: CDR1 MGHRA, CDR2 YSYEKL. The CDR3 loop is CASSQVLQGGYEQYF. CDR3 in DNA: TGCGCCAGCAGCCAAGTTCTTCAGGGTGGCTACGAGCAGTACTTC.

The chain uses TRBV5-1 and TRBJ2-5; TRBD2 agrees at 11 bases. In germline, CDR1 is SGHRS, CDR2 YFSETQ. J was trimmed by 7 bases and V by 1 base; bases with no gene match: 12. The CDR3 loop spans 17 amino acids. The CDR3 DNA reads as TGCGCCAGCAGCTTGTGGCTAGCGGGAGGCTTTAGGGGGACCCAGTACTTC. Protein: CASSLWLAGGFRGTQYF.

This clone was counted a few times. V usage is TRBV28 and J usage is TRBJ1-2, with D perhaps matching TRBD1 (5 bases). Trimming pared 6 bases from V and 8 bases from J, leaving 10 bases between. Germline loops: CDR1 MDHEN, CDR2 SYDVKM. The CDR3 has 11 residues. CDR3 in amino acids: CASRRQRGYTF. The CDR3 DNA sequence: TGTGCCAGCAGGCGACAGAGGGGCTACACCTTC.

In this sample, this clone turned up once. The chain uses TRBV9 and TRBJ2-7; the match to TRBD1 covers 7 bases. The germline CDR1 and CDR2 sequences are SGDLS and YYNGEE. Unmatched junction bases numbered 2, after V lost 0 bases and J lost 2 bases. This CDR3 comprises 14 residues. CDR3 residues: CASSVGGTAYEQYF. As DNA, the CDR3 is TGTGCCAGCAGCGTAGGGGGGACAGCCTACGAGCAGTACTTC.

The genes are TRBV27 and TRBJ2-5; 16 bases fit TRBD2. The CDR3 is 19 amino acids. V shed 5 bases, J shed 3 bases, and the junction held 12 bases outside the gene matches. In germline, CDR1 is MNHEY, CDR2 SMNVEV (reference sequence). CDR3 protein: CASSRLGLAGGPGKETQYF. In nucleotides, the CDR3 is TGTGCCAGCAGTCGCCTGGGACTAGCGGGGGGGCCAGGTAAAGAGACCCAGTACTTC.

This chain's CDR3 is CASSEAPGQHSNQPQHF. CDR3 in DNA: TGTGCCAGCAGTGAAGCCCCCGGACAACATAGCAATCAGCCCCAGCATTTT. V is TRBV6-1 and J is TRBJ1-5; D is possibly TRBD1 (5 bases). V lost 0 bases, J lost 0 bases, and 12 bases lay in between. There are 17 residues in the CDR3. From germline, CDR1 is MNHNS and CDR2 SASEGT.

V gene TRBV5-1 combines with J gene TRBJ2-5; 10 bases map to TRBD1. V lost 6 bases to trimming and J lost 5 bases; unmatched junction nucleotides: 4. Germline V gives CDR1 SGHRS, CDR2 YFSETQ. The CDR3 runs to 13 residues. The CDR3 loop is CASTTGGTETQYF. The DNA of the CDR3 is TGCGCCAGCACGACAGGGGGCACGGAGACCCAGTACTTC.

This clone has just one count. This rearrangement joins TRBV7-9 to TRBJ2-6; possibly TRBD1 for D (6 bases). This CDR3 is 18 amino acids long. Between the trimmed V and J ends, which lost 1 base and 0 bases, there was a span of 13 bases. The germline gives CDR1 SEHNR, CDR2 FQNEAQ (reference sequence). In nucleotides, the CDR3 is TGTGCCAGCAGCTTAGTAAGAGGGGGAATCTCTGGGGCCAACGTCCTGACTTTC. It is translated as CASSLVRGGISGANVLTF.

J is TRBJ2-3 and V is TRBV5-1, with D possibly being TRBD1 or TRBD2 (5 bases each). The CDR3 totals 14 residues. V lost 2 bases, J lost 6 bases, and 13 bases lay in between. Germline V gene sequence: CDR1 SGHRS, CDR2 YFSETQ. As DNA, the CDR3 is TGCGCCAGCAGCTTCTTCGGGGCCGGGGATACGCAGTATTTT. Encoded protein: CASSFFGAGDTQYF. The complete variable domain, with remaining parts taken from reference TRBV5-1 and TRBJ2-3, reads KAGVTQTPRYLIKTRGQQVTLSCSPISGHRSVSWYQQTPGQGLQFLFEYFSETQRNKGNFPGRFSGRQFSNSRSEMNVSTLELGDSALYLCASSFFGAGDTQYFGPGTRLTVL.

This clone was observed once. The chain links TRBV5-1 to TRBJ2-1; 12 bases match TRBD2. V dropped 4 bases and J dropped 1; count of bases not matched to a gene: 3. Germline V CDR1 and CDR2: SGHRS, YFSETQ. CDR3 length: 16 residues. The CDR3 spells CASSSGLAGSYNEQFF. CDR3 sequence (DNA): TGCGCCAGCAGCAGTGGACTAGCGGGGTCCTACAATGAGCAGTTCTTC.

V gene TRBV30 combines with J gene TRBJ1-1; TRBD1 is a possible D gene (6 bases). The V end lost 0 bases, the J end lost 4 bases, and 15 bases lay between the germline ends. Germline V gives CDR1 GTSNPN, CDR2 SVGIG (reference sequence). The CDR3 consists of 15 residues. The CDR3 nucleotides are TGTGCCTGGAGTGTACCAGATAGGGGGGGCACTGAAGCTTTCTTT. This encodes CAWSVPDRGGTEAFF.

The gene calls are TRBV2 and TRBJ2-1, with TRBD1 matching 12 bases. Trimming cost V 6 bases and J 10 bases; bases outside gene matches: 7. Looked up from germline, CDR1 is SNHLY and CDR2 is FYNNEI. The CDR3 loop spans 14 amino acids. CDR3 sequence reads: CASSPGQGAWEQFF. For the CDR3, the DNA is TGTGCCAGCAGCCCGGGACAGGGGGCTTGGGAGCAGTTCTTC.

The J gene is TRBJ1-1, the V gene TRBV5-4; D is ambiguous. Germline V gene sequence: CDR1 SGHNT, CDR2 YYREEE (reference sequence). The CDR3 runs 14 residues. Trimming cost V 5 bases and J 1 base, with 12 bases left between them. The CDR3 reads CASRNPDPNTEAFF. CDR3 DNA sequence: TGTGCCAGCAGAAACCCGGACCCGAACACTGAAGCTTTCTTT.

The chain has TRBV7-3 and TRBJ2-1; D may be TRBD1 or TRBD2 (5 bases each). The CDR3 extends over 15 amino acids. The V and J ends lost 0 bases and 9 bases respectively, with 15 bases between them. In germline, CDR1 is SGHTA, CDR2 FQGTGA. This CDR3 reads CASSLTGVGTGEQFF. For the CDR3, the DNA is TGTGCCAGCAGCTTAACGGGGGTCGGGACGGGTGAGCAGTTCTTC.

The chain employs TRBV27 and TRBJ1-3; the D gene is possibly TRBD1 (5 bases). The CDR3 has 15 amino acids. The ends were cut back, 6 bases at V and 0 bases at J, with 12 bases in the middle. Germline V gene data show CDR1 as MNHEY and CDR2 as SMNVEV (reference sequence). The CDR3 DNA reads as TGTGCCAGCAGAGATGGGGGTTTCTCTGGAAACACCATATATTTT. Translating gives CASRDGGFSGNTIYF.

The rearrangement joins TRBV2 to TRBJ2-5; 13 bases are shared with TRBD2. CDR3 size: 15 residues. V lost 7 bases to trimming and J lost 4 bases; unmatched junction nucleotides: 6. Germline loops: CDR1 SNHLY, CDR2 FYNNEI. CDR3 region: CASTYTSGGGETQYF. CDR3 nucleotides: TGTGCCAGCACCTATACTAGCGGGGGGGGAGAGACCCAGTACTTC.

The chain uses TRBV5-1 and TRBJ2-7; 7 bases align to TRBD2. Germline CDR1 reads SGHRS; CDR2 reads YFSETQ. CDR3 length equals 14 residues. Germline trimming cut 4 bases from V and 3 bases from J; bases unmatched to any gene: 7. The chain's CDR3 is CASSPAGAHYEQYF. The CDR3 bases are TGCGCCAGCAGCCCCGCGGGAGCCCACTACGAGCAGTACTTC.

CDR3 sequence reads: CASRISTRETQYF. CDR3 nucleotide sequence: TGCGCCAGCAGAATTAGTACCCGGGAGACCCAGTACTTC. This chain links TRBV5-1 with TRBJ2-5; D gene unclear. The CDR3 consists of 13 residues. Germline V CDR1 and CDR2: SGHRS, YFSETQ. V lost 5 bases and J 5 bases, leaving 13 bases between the germline ends.

The CDR3 loop reads CASSRRTSGKSSYNEQFF. The CDR3 DNA reads TGCGCCAGCAGCCGAAGGACTAGCGGGAAGAGCTCCTACAATGAGCAGTTCTTC. The rearrangement uses TRBV4-1 and TRBJ2-1; 12 bases are a match to TRBD2. Germline CDR1 is MGHRA and CDR2 is YSYEKL. This CDR3 is 18 amino acids long. V was pared by 4 bases and J by 0 bases, with 7 bases of the junction left unmatched.

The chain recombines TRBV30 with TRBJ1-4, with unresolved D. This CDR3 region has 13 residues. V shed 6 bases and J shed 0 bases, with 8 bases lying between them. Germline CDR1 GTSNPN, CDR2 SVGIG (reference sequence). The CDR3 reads CACSDATNEKLFF. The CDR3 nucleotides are TGTGCCTGTTCGGATGCAACTAATGAAAAACTGTTTTTT.

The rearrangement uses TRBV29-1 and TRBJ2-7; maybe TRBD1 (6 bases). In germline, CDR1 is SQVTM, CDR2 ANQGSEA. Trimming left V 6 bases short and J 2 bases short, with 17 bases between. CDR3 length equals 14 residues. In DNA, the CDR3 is TGCAGCGTCATTCCCGGGACAACCACCTACGAGCAGTACTTC. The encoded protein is CSVIPGTTTYEQYF.